The table lists the clone carrying this T cell receptor (beta chain) with a few counts. Its antigen is not identified. Using immunoSEQ multiplex PCR, the repertoire was profiled, and TCRdb retains in-frame clones only, with some absent. There are under 3,500 clones in the sample; over 25% occur only once, and roughly an eighth lies in the top ten. This specimen belongs to a study of T cells in localized non-small cell lung cancer. Study observations and caveats: A single tumor region was sequenced, leaving heterogeneity possible. Longer overall survival accompanied higher blood T cell density. Tumor showed lower T cell clonality than uninvolved adjacent lung, where it was highest.

Germline V gene lookup returns CDR1 MDHEN and CDR2 SYDVKM. V lost 2 bases and J 5 bases, leaving 11 bases between the germline ends. The CDR3 loop spans 14 amino acids. V is TRBV28 and J is TRBJ2-3; TRBD1 might be the D (8 bases). This sequence originates from a woman aged 35-75 years with stage III lung adenocarcinoma. Material: lung tumor tissue, obtained before any cancer treatment. The CDR3 DNA reads TGTGCCAGCAGTTTAAACAGGGGGGGAGATACGCAGTATTTT. This gives the protein CASSLNRGGDTQYF.